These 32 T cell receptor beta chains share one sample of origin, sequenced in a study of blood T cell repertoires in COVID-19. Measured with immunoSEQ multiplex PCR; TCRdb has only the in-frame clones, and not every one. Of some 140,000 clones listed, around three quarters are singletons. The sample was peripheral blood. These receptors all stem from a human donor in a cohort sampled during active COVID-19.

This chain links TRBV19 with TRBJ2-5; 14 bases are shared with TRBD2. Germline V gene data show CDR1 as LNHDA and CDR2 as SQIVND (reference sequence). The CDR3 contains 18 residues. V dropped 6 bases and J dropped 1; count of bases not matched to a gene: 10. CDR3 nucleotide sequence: TGTGCCAGTAGCCCCGGGACTAGCGGGGGCCCCCCCCAAGAGACCCAGTACTTC. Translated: CASSPGTSGGPPQETQYF. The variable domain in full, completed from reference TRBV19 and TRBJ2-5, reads DGGITQSPKYLFRKEGQNVTLSCEQNLNHDAMYWYRQDPGQGLRLIYYSQIVNDFQKGDIAEGYSVSREKKESFPLTVTSAQKNPTAFYLCASSPGTSGGPPQETQYFGPGTRLLVL.

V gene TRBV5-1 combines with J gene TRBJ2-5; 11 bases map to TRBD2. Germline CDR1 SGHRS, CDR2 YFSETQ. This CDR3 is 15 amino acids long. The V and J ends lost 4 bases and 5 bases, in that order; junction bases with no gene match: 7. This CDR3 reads CASSPGLAVIETQYF. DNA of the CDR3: TGCGCCAGCAGCCCGGGACTAGCGGTAATCGAGACCCAGTACTTC.

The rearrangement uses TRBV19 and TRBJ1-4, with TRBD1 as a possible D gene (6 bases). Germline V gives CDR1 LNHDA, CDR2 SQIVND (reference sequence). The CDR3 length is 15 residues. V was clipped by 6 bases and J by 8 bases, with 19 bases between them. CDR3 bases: TGTGCCAGTAGCCCTCACAGGGCCAGACGGGAAAAACTGTTTTTT. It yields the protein CASSPHRARREKLFF.

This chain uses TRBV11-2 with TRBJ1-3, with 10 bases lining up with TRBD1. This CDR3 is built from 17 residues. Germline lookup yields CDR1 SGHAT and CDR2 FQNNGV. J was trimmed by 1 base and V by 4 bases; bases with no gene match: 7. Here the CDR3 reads CASSSGQGLVSGNTIYF. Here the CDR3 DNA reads TGTGCCAGCAGCTCGGGACAGGGGCTCGTTTCTGGAAACACCATATATTTT.

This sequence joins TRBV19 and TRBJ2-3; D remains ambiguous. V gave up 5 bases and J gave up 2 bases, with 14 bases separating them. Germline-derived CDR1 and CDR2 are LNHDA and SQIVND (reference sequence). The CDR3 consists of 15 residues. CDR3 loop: CASSPIDKPTDTQYF. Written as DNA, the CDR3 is TGTGCCAGTAGTCCTATAGACAAACCCACAGATACGCAGTATTTT.

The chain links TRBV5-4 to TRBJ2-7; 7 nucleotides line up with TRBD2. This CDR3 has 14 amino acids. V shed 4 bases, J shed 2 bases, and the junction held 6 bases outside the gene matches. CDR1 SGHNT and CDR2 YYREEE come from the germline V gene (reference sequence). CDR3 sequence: CASSPGGGPYEQYF. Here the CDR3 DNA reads TGTGCCAGCAGCCCGGGAGGCGGTCCCTACGAGCAGTACTTC.

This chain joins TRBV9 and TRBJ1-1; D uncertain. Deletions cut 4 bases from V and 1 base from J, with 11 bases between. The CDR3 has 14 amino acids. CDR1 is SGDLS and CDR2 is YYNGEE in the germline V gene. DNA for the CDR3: TGTGCCAGCAGCCCCCCTAGCGGGAACACTGAAGCTTTCTTT. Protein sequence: CASSPPSGNTEAFF.

CDR3 bases: TGTGCCAGCAGTGAAGGGCAGGGAAAGACTGAAGCTTTCTTT. Translation: CASSEGQGKTEAFF. The V call is TRBV2, the J call TRBJ1-1; tentatively, D is TRBD1 (5 bases). V lost 1 base, J lost 5 bases, and 11 bases lay in between. The CDR3 is 14 amino acids. The V gene's germline CDR1 is SNHLY and CDR2 FYNNEI. The whole variable domain, remainder taken from reference TRBV2 and TRBJ1-1, is EPEVTQTPSHQVTQMGQEVILRCVPISNHLYFYWYRQILGQKVEFLVSFYNNEISEKSEIFDDQFSVERPDGSNFTLKIRSTKLEDSAMYFCASSEGQGKTEAFFGQGTRLTVV.

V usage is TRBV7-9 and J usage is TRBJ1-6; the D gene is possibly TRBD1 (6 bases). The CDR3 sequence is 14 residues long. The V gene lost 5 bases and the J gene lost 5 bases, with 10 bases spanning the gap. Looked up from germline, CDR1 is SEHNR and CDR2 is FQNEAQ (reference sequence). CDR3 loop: CASSLQGNNSPLHF. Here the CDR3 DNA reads TGTGCCAGCAGCCTCCAGGGGAATAATTCACCCCTCCACTTT.

CDR3 amino acids: CASSLVAGTGSDEQYF. In DNA, the CDR3 is TGCGCCAGCAGCTTGGTCGCCGGGACAGGGTCAGACGAGCAGTACTTC. The rearrangement uses TRBV5-1 and TRBJ2-7; 9 bases align to TRBD1. CDR1 is SGHRS and CDR2 is YFSETQ in the germline V gene. This CDR3 is 16 amino acids long. The junction had 9 bases not matched to a gene; V was cut back by 0 bases and J by 5 bases. Full variable domain (rest looked up from reference TRBV5-1 and TRBJ2-7): KAGVTQTPRYLIKTRGQQVTLSCSPISGHRSVSWYQQTPGQGLQFLFEYFSETQRNKGNFPGRFSGRQFSNSRSEMNVSTLELGDSALYLCASSLVAGTGSDEQYFGPGTRLTVT.

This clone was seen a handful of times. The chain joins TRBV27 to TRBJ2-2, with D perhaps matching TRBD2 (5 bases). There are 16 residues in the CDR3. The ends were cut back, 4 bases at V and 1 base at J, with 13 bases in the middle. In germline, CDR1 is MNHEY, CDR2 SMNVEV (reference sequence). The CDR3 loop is CASSSSGNRNTGELFF. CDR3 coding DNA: TGTGCCAGCAGTTCCTCCGGGAACAGGAACACCGGGGAGCTGTTTTTT.

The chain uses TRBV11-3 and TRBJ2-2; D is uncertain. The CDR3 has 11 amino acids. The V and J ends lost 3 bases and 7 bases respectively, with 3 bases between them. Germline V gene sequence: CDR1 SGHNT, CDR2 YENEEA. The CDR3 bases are TGTGCCAGCAGCTTGAGCGGGGAGCTGTTTTTT. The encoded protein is CASSLSGELFF.

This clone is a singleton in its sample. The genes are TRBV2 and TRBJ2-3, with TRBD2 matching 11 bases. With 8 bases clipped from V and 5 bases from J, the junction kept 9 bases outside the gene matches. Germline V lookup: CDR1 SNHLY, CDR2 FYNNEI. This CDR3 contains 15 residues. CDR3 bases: TGTGCCAGCCACGCTAGCGGGGGGTCGGTAGATACGCAGTATTTT. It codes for CASHASGGSVDTQYF.

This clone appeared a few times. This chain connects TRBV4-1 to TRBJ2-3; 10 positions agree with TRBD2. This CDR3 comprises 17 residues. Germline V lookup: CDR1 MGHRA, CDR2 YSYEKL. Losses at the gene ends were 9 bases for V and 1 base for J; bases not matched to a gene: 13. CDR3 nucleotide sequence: TGCGCCAGTAAGCTAGCGGGGGCGACCTCTGGCACAGATACGCAGTATTTT. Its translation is CASKLAGATSGTDTQYF.

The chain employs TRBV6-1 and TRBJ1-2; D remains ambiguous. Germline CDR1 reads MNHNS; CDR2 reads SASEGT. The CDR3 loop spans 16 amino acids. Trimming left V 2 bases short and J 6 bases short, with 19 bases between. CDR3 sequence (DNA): TGTGCCAGCAGTGAATCGAGGGTGTGGCAGGTTCATGGCTACACCTTC. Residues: CASSESRVWQVHGYTF.

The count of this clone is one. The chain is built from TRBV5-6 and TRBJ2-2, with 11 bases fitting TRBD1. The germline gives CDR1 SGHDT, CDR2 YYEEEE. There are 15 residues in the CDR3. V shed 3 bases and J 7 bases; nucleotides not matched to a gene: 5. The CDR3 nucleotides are TGTGCCAGCAGCTGGGGGACAGGGGGGAACGGGGAGCTGTTTTTT. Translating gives CASSWGTGGNGELFF.

The CDR3 DNA sequence: TGCGCCAGCAGTTCAACCTCGGACACTGAAGCTTTCTTT. Translating it yields CASSSTSDTEAFF. The gene calls are TRBV10-2 and TRBJ1-1, with D unresolved. The length of the CDR3 is 13 residues. Germline V lookup: CDR1 WSHSY, CDR2 SAAADI. V gave up 5 bases and J gave up 3 bases, with 10 bases separating them.

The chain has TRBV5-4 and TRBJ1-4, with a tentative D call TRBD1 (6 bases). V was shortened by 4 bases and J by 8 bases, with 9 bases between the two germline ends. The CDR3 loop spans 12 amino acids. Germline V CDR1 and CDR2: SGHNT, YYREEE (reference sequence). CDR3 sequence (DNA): TGTGCCAGCAGCCCGAGGGGGGAAAAACTGTTTTTT. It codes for CASSPRGEKLFF.

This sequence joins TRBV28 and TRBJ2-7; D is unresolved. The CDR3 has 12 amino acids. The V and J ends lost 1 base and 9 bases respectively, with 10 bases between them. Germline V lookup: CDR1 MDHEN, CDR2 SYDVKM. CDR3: CASSLFSFAQYF. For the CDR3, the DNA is TGTGCCAGCAGTTTATTCAGTTTCGCGCAGTACTTC.

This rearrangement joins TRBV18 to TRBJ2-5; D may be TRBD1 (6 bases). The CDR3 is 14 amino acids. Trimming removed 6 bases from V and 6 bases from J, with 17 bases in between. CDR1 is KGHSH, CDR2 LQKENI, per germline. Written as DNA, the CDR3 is TGTGCCAGCTCCCTCACAGGGCCCAGGCAGACCCAGTACTTC. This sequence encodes CASSLTGPRQTQYF.

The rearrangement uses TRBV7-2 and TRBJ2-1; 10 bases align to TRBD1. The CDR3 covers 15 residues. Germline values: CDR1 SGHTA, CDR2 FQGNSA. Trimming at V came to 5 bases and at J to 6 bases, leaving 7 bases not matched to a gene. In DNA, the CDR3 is TGTGCCAGCAGCCGGATCGGGGACAGGGGCAATGAGCAGTTCTTC. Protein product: CASSRIGDRGNEQFF.

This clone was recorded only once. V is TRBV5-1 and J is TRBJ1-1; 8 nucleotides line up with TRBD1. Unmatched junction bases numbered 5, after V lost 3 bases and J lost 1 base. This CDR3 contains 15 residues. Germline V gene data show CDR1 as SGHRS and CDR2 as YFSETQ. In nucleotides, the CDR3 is TGCGCCAGCAGCTCCGACAGGGGAGGGAACACTGAAGCTTTCTTT. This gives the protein CASSSDRGGNTEAFF.

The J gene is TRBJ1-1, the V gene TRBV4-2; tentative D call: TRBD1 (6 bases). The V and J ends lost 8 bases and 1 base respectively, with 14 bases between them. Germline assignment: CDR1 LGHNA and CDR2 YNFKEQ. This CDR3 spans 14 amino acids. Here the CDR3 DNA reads TGTGCCAGCCTGGGGGGGCTCGGGAACACTGAAGCTTTCTTT. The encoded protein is CASLGGLGNTEAFF.

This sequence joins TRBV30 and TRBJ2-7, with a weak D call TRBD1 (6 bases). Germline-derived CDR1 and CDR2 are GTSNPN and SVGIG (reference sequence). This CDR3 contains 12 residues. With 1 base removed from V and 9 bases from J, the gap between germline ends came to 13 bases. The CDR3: CAWSAPTGRQYF. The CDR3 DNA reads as TGTGCCTGGAGTGCCCCCACAGGGCGGCAGTACTTC. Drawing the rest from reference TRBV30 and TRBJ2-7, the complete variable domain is SQTIHQWPATLVQPVGSPLSLECTVEGTSNPNLYWYRQAAGRGLQLLFYSVGIGQISSEVPQNLSASRPQDRQFILSSKKLLLSDSGFYLCAWSAPTGRQYFGPGTRLTVT.

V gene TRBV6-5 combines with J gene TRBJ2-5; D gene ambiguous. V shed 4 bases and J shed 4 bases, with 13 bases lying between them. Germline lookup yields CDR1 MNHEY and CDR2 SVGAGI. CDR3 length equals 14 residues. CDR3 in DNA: TGTGCCAGCAGTTTGGCTCAATCGGGAGAGACCCAGTACTTC. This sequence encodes CASSLAQSGETQYF.

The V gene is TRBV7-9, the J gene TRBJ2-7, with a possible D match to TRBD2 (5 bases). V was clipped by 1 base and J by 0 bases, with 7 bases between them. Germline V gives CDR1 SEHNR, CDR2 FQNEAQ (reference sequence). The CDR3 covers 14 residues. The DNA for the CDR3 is TGTGCCAGCAGCTTAGTTGGGAGCTCCTACGAGCAGTACTTC. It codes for CASSLVGSSYEQYF.

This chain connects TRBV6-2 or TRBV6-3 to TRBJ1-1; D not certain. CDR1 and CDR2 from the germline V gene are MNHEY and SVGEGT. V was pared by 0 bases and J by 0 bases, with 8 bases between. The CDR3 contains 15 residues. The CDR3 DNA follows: TGTGCCAGCAGTTACTCGGGCAAGATGAACACTGAAGCTTTCTTT. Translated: CASSYSGKMNTEAFF.

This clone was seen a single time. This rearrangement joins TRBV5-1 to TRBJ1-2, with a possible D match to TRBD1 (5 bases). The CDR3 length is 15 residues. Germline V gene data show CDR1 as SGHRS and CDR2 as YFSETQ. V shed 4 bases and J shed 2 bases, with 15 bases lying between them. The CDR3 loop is CASSQRDSGNYGYTF. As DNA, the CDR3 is TGCGCCAGCAGCCAGAGGGACTCCGGAAACTATGGCTACACCTTC.

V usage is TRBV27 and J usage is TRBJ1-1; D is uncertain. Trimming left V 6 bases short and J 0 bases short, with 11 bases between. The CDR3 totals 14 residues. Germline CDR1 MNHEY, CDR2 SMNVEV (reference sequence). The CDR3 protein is CASRQRELNTEAFF. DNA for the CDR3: TGTGCCAGCAGGCAGAGGGAGTTGAACACTGAAGCTTTCTTT.

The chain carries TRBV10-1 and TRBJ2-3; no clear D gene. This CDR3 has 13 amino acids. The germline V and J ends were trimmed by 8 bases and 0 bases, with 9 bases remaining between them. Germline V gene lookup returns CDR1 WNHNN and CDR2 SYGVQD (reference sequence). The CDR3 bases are TGCGCCAGCTCCGGCGGTAGCACAGATACGCAGTATTTT. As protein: CASSGGSTDTQYF.

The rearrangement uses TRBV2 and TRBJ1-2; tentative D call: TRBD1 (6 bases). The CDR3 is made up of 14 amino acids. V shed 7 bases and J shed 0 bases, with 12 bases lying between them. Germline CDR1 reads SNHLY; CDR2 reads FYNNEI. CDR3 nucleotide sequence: TGTGCCAGCATCAGGACAGAAACTAACTATGGCTACACCTTC. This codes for CASIRTETNYGYTF.

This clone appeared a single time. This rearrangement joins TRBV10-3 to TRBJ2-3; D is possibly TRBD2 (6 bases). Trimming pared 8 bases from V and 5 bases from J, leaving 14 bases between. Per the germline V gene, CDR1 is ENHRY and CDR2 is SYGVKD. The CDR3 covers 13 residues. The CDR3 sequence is CAILGGDGDTQYF. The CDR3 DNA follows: TGTGCCATCTTGGGCGGGGATGGAGATACGCAGTATTTT.